Listed below are T cell receptor beta chains from one sample, sequenced in a study of blood T cell repertoires in COVID-19. The method was immunoSEQ multiplex PCR; TCRdb's version includes in-frame clones alone and lacks a portion of them. The top ten hold about 11% of the sample, which has about 140,000 clones, approximately 90% seen once. The sample consisted of peripheral blood. The source is an elderly woman with acute or convalescent COVID-19. CDR3s leave out the opening cysteine and the closing phenylalanine or tryptophan. Clone size is stated in some rows and not others, as once, few, many or a class when expanded.

CDR3 protein: ASSLDRGHDEQY
V gene: TRBV11-3
clone size: .
J gene: TRBJ2-7

CDR3 protein: ASSELGANTGELF
V gene: TRBV7-9
clone size: .
J gene: TRBJ2-2

CDR3 protein: ASTPGTGREAF
V gene: TRBV5-1
clone size: .
J gene: TRBJ1-1

CDR3 protein: ASSLRDTNYEQY
V gene: TRBV5-1
clone size: .
J gene: TRBJ2-7

CDR3 protein: ASSWDRETSEQY
V gene: TRBV3-1/TRBV3-2
clone size: once
J gene: TRBJ2-7

CDR3 protein: ASSLGGQGGEAF
V gene: TRBV7-6
clone size: .
J gene: TRBJ1-1

CDR3 protein: ASSLSLQGSTGELF
V gene: TRBV5-1
clone size: .
J gene: TRBJ2-2

CDR3 protein: ASSSQGGTEAF
V gene: TRBV7-3
clone size: few
J gene: TRBJ1-1

CDR3 protein: ASSIIPDRPYGYT
V gene: TRBV19
clone size: .
J gene: TRBJ1-2

CDR3 protein: ASSTGTGPNTGELF
V gene: TRBV7-3
clone size: .
J gene: TRBJ2-2

CDR3 protein: ASSLEVGGWGQPQH
V gene: TRBV7-2
clone size: .
J gene: TRBJ1-5

CDR3 protein: ASSSGDTTTNEKLF
V gene: TRBV5-1
clone size: .
J gene: TRBJ1-4

CDR3 protein: ASSPVATSGANVLT
V gene: TRBV18
clone size: .
J gene: TRBJ2-6

CDR3 protein: ASSLPGLKAF
V gene: TRBV28
clone size: .
J gene: TRBJ1-1

CDR3 protein: ASTLPGGPFYGYT
V gene: TRBV27
clone size: .
J gene: TRBJ1-2

CDR3 protein: ASSLEQGDTEAF
V gene: TRBV5-1
clone size: once
J gene: TRBJ1-1

CDR3 protein: ASSRQGMMNTEAF
V gene: TRBV19
clone size: once
J gene: TRBJ1-1

CDR3 protein: ASSFDYSNSPLH
V gene: TRBV7-8
clone size: .
J gene: TRBJ1-6

CDR3 protein: ASSRLRVF
V gene: TRBV6-4
clone size: few
J gene: TRBJ1-4

CDR3 protein: ASTLGGRGHGGELF
V gene: TRBV28
clone size: once
J gene: TRBJ2-2

CDR3 protein: ASSSFSGGREQETQY
V gene: TRBV5-4
clone size: .
J gene: TRBJ2-5

CDR3 protein: ASRFDRDLEAF
V gene: TRBV2
clone size: few
J gene: TRBJ1-1

CDR3 protein: ASSLGRGTNTEAF
V gene: TRBV6-5
clone size: few
J gene: TRBJ1-1

CDR3 protein: ASSLLASGGPTGELF
V gene: TRBV5-1
clone size: .
J gene: TRBJ2-2

CDR3 protein: SVAPRGPREKLF
V gene: TRBV29-1
clone size: .
J gene: TRBJ1-4

CDR3 protein: ASSPPVGQGTYNEQF
V gene: TRBV18
clone size: .
J gene: TRBJ2-1

CDR3 protein: ASSSTPTNYGYT
V gene: TRBV3-1/TRBV3-2
clone size: .
J gene: TRBJ1-2

CDR3 protein: ASSRNNWQPQH
V gene: TRBV3-1/TRBV3-2
clone size: .
J gene: TRBJ1-5

CDR3 protein: ASGMGQHTEAF
V gene: TRBV7-3
clone size: .
J gene: TRBJ1-1

CDR3 protein: ATALERTRLDGYT
V gene: TRBV27
clone size: .
J gene: TRBJ1-2

CDR3 protein: ASSLARAQYTQY
V gene: TRBV11-1
clone size: .
J gene: TRBJ2-3

CDR3 protein: ASLSGGTTGEQF
V gene: TRBV5-6
clone size: .
J gene: TRBJ2-1

CDR3 protein: ASSDPKDSNYGYT
V gene: TRBV7-6
clone size: .
J gene: TRBJ1-2

CDR3 protein: AGQQGMNTEAF
V gene: TRBV2
clone size: .
J gene: TRBJ1-1

CDR3 protein: AWNRGQDNTEAF
V gene: TRBV30
clone size: .
J gene: TRBJ1-1

CDR3 protein: AWSLAKGRHGYT
V gene: TRBV30
clone size: .
J gene: TRBJ1-2

CDR3 protein: ASSTDRGRPEAF
V gene: TRBV18
clone size: once
J gene: TRBJ1-1

CDR3 protein: ASSIVRGSDYGYT
V gene: TRBV19
clone size: .
J gene: TRBJ1-2

CDR3 protein: AWSATDSINEKLF
V gene: TRBV30
clone size: .
J gene: TRBJ1-4

CDR3 protein: ASSMGQGAVDTQY
V gene: TRBV19
clone size: .
J gene: TRBJ2-3

CDR3 protein: ASTVEKVPTGANVLT
V gene: TRBV30
clone size: .
J gene: TRBJ2-6

CDR3 protein: ASSQDRNTEAF
V gene: TRBV7-3
clone size: .
J gene: TRBJ1-1

CDR3 protein: ASSLYTQETQY
V gene: TRBV5-1
clone size: .
J gene: TRBJ2-5

CDR3 protein: AWRWGRGLRGYT
V gene: TRBV30
clone size: .
J gene: TRBJ1-2

CDR3 protein: ASSPPATGVAGELF
V gene: TRBV11-2
clone size: .
J gene: TRBJ2-2

CDR3 protein: ASSLSVPGGEKLF
V gene: TRBV5-5
clone size: .
J gene: TRBJ1-4

CDR3 protein: ASSPTSGVWAEAF
V gene: TRBV18
clone size: .
J gene: TRBJ1-1

CDR3 protein: ASTVAGLEQF
V gene: TRBV12-3/TRBV12-4
clone size: .
J gene: TRBJ2-1

CDR3 protein: ASSRDRGGSGNTIY
V gene: TRBV18
clone size: .
J gene: TRBJ1-3

CDR3 protein: ASSQASNSNQPQH
V gene: TRBV3-1/TRBV3-2
clone size: .
J gene: TRBJ1-5

CDR3 protein: ASSQEPGELGGYT
V gene: TRBV4-2
clone size: .
J gene: TRBJ1-2

CDR3 protein: SVSGADEKLF
V gene: TRBV29-1
clone size: .
J gene: TRBJ1-4

CDR3 protein: ASSPTREKLF
V gene: TRBV18
clone size: .
J gene: TRBJ1-4

CDR3 protein: ASSQYSQGGATNEKLF
V gene: TRBV3-1/TRBV3-2
clone size: .
J gene: TRBJ1-4

CDR3 protein: ASTTPNTGELF
V gene: TRBV27
clone size: .
J gene: TRBJ2-2

CDR3 protein: AWSRDRVNTGELF
V gene: TRBV30
clone size: .
J gene: TRBJ2-2

CDR3 protein: AWGTGAYEQY
V gene: TRBV30
clone size: few
J gene: TRBJ2-7